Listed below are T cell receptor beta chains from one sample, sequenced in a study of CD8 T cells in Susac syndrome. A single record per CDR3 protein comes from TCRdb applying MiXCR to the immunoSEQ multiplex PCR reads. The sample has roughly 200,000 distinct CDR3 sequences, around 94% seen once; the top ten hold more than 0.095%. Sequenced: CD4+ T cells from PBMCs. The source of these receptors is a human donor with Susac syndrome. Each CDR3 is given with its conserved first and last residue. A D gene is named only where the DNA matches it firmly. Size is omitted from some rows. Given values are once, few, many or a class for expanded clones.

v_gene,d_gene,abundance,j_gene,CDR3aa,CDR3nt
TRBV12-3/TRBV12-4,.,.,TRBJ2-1,CASSLSLNNEQFF,TGTGCCAGCAGTTTATCCTTAAACAATGAGCAGTTCTTC
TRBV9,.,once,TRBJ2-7,CASSGVSSYEQYF,TGTGCCAGCAGCGGGGTTAGCTCCTACGAGCAGTACTTC
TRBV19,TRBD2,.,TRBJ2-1,CATRGLAANEQFF,TGTGCCACCCGGGGACTAGCCGCAAATGAGCAGTTCTTC
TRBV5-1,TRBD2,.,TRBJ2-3,CASSLRAGGQSDTQYF,TGCGCCAGCAGCTTGCGAGCGGGGGGGCAATCGGATACGCAGTATTTT
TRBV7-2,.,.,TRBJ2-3,CASSPKRLTDTQYF,TGTGCCAGCAGCCCTAAGCGGCTCACAGATACGCAGTATTTT
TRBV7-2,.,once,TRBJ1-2,CASSFPGHTNYGYTF,TGTGCCAGCAGCTTCCCGGGACACACTAACTATGGCTACACCTTC
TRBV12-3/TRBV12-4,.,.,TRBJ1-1,CASSSTGSNTEAFF,TGTGCCAGCAGTTCGACAGGATCGAACACTGAAGCTTTCTTT
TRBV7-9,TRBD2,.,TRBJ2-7,CASSSGGGAVDEQYF,TGTGCCAGCAGCTCTGGCGGGGGGGCCGTAGACGAGCAGTACTTC
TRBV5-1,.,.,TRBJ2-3,CASSLLASTDTQYF,TGCGCCAGCAGCTTACTAGCAAGCACAGATACGCAGTATTTT
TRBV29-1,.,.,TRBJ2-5,CSVDQGVGETQYF,TGCAGCGTTGACCAGGGCGTGGGGGAGACCCAGTACTTC
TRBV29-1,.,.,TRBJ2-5,CSVARVQETQYF,TGCAGCGTTGCAAGGGTCCAAGAGACCCAGTACTTC
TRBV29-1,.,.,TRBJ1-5,CSVEDVRGRKHF,TGCAGCGTTGAAGACGTAAGGGGCCGCAAGCATTTT
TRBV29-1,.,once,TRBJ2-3,CSAGGGVDTDTQYF,TGCAGCGCCGGGGGTGGAGTCGACACAGATACGCAGTATTTT
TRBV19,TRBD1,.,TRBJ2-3,CASNLRLQGAGQYF,TGTGCCAGTAATCTCCGCCTACAGGGGGCCGGTCAGTATTTT
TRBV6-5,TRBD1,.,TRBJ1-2,CASRPGTGLYGYTF,TGTGCCAGCAGACCCGGGACAGGGTTATATGGCTACACCTTC
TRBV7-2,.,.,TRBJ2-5,CASSFGYQETQYF,TGTGCCAGCAGCTTTGGGTACCAAGAGACCCAGTACTTC
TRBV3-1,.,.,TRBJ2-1,CASSPLGRNEQFF,TGTGCCAGCAGCCCTCTAGGGCGGAATGAGCAGTTCTTC
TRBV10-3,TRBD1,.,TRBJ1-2,CAISDTTGIYGYTF,TGTGCCATCAGTGATACGACAGGGATCTATGGCTACACCTTC
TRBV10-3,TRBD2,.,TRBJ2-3,CAISGTSGGFTSTDTQYF,TGTGCCATCAGCGGGACTAGCGGGGGCTTTACTAGCACAGATACGCAGTATTTT
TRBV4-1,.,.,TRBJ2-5,CASSRVIGGQTLQETQYF,TGCGCCAGCAGCCGAGTGATCGGGGGACAGACACTCCAAGAGACCCAGTACTTC
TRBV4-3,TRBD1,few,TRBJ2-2,CASSQVGQEVELFF,TGCGCCAGCAGCCAAGTAGGACAGGAGGTCGAGCTGTTTTTT
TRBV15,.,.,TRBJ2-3,CATSRDKPSTDTQYF,TGTGCCACCAGCAGAGACAAACCATCCACAGATACGCAGTATTTT
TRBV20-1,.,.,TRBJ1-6,CSARGPPGGFNSPLHF,TGCAGTGCTAGAGGGCCCCCCGGGGGGTTCAATTCACCCCTCCACTTT
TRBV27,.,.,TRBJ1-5,CASSTLGEEGNQPQHF,TGTGCCAGCAGTACCCTTGGGGAGGAGGGCAATCAGCCCCAGCATTTT
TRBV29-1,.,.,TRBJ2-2,CSVGGSSNTGELFF,TGCAGCGTCGGGGGCTCATCCAACACCGGGGAGCTGTTTTTT
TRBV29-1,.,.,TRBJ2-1,CSVLVGGNIYEQFF,TGCAGCGTCCTCGTTGGGGGGAATATTTATGAGCAGTTCTTC